This TCR beta chain was obtained from a study of cytomegalovirus exposure and HLA in healthy donors. The study, taken as a whole, reports: Researchers left out some V segments, among them TRBV6-2 and TRBV6-3, as indistinguishable. HLA-A and HLA-B allele assignments for most subjects were reportedly predicted accurately using TCR beta sequences. In vitro work confirmed that three CMV-associated chains recognize CMV antigens.

The CDR3 runs to 15 residues. CDR1 and CDR2 from the germline V gene are SGDLS and YYNGEE. V was clipped by 3 bases and J by 2 bases, with 13 bases between them. PCR used 60 Vbeta primers and 13 Jbeta primers. Profiling relied on immunoSEQ multiplex PCR, and the TCRdb table lists in-frame clones only, not all of them. This sample has fewer than 150,000 clones, with over 70% found just once. Notes on this clone: Antigen: not known.

V is TRBV9 and J is TRBJ2-3; D not certain. The sequenced sample consisted of PBMCs. This receptor was obtained from a male donor in good health and CMV-seronegative. The CDR3 bases are TGTGCCAGCAGCGCCCCCGAGGATCTCACAGATACGCAGTATTTT. Translating gives CASSAPEDLTDTQYF. Full variable domain (rest looked up from reference TRBV9 and TRBJ2-3): DSGVTQTPKHLITATGQRVTLRCSPRSGDLSVYWYQQSLDQGLQFLIQYYNGEERAKGNILERFSAQQFPDLHSELNLSSLELGDSALYFCASSAPEDLTDTQYFGPGTRLTVL.